Sequencing of this T cell receptor beta chain was carried out in a study of graft-versus-host responses after intestinal transplantation (dated by TCRdb to about 2021). Looking at the study overall: Recipients received multivisceral, liver-intestinal, or isolated intestinal transplants. A peak of at least 4% donor T cells among recipient peripheral blood mononuclear cells was the definition used for donor T cell macrochimerism. All recipients received anti-thymocyte globulin induction followed by maintenance tacrolimus and steroids for about three years. Alloreactive clones were identified by sequencing pre-transplant mixed lymphocyte reaction products and comparing them with unstimulated pre-transplant donor and recipient T cells. Rather than being sequenced by the commercial service, samples from three later patients were sequenced in-house on an Illumina MiSeq and processed with MiXCR. Bulk TCR-beta CDR3 sequencing was used to track graft-versus-host and host-versus-graft alloreactive T cell clones in the graft, circulation and bone marrow after intestinal transplantation. Of the approximately 24 intestinal transplant recipients enrolled in the cohort, one of whom was a retransplant, 3 patients without pretransplant specimens were excluded. Study-wide conclusions, independent of this receptor: The conclusions were limited by the relatively low number and heterogeneity of the intestinal transplant patients. GvH clones were detected in recipient bone marrow, and some appeared earlier in ileal mucosa or blood, consistent with an intestinal mucosal origin. Peak levels of circulating GvH clones were associated with declines in HvG clones early after transplant. In the allografts of patients with donor T cell macrochimerism, GvH to HvG T cell clonal ratios were high.

The sample's time point label is to be understood as: cells obtained before transplantation from donor or recipient. CD3+CD4+ and CD3+CD8+ populations were FACS-sorted from unstimulated pre-transplant donor and recipient cells taken from spleen or lymph nodes. This clone occurred once. It lacks a known antigen. No qualities accompany the bases; no much larger clone lies one base away. Libraries were constructed by the immunoSEQ multiplex PCR assay. In most patients, genomic DNA was isolated using the Qiagen DNeasy Blood and Tissue Kit and sent frozen to Adaptive Biotechnologies for TCR sequencing. For most patients, genomic DNA was subjected to high-throughput TCR-beta CDR3 sequencing by Adaptive Biotechnologies. On the authors' methods: Adaptive's ImmunoSEQ software supplied the TCR sequencing data for around 19 patients, while MiXCR and VDJtools were used to process a few other patients. To correct CD4 versus CD8 sorting errors, sequences present in both subsets at a frequency ratio below 5:1 were removed. Because the origin of CDR3 nucleotide sequences shared between donor and recipient could not be assigned, those sequences were removed. To be classed as alloreactive, a clone needed at least 2-fold expansion over unstimulated cells and a minimum CFSE-low frequency of 0.002% (template counts) or 0.001% (read counts). Mappable clones were those detected in sequenced pre-transplant spleen, lymph node, or MLR CFSE-low populations of the donor or recipient. Cumulative frequency of alloreactive clones was calculated as a percentage of all sequences weighted by copy number. What TCRdb holds here is the immuneACCESS table cut down to in-frame rearrangements. Part of the clones is not present; checked against another copy, under half of the missing clones reflect an unresolved V gene, and the others are unexplained. V and J calls and clone size are copied from that table; D and trimming were computed from the DNA. The sample profile shows approximately 120,000 clones; just over 90% of them were found once. The ten top clones hold around 0.15% of the sample.

This TCR was sampled from a human donor who received an intestinal transplant. The source was unstimulated CD4+ T cells sorted from spleen or lymph node cells, collected before intestinal transplant.

The CDR3 loop reads CAWNSGTSGFGDTQYF. In nucleotide form, the sequence is TGTGCCTGGAATTCCGGGACTAGCGGGTTCGGGGATACGCAGTATTTT. The chain is made from TRBV30 and TRBJ2-3; 12 bases in between match TRBD2. Via the germline V gene (reference sequence), CDR1 is GTSNPN and CDR2 SVGIG. The CDR3 has 16 amino acids, counting the end cysteine and phenylalanine. Of all the DNA, just the CDR3 is kept, 48 bases in frame from base 1. V trim: 4 bases; J trim: 6 bases; unmatched bases: 11.